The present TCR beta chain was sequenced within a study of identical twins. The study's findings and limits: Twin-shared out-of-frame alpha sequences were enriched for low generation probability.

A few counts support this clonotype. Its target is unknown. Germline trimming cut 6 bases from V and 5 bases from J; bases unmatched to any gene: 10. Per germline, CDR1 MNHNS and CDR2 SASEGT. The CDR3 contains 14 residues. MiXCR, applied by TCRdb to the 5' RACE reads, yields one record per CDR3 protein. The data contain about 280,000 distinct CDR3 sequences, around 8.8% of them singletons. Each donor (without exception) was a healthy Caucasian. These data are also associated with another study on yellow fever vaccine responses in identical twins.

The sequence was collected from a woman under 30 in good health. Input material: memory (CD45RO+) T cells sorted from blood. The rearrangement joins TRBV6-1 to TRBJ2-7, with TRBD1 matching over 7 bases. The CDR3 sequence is CASSPRDSRDEQYV. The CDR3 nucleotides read TGTGCCAGCAGCCCAAGGGACAGTAGAGACGAGCAGTACGTC.